This note documents a single T cell receptor (beta chain) sequence. Its antigen is currently unknown. The data belong to a study of cytomegalovirus exposure and HLA in healthy donors. In the study overall: Around 86 million unique TCRs, all from HLA-typed donors, were included in an early release of the data.

Study-level points and caveats: Sequence variants that were highly shared formed a cluster that was likely a sequencing artifact. Reports credit the classifier with highly specific, highly sensitive diagnosis of cytomegalovirus status. A link between a missense DCLRE1C variant and TCR beta V- and J-gene trimming emerged from a later analysis.

PCR employed 60 Vbeta and 13 Jbeta primers. TCRdb's copy holds only in-frame clones and misses some; the assay was immunoSEQ multiplex PCR. The data contain under 200,000 clones, 75% to 90% of them seen just once; the ten biggest clones take up almost 2%. Trimming stripped 2 bases from V and 2 bases from J, with 7 bases between. The CDR3 sequence is 13 residues long. Germline loops: CDR1 SGHRS, CDR2 YFSETQ. The sample consisted of PBMCs. The J gene is TRBJ1-2, the V gene TRBV5-1, with D uncertain. This TCR came from a woman aged 18-29 years in good health and CMV-seronegative. CDR3 in DNA: TGCGCCAGCAGCTTACAGCTAAACTATGGCTACACCTTC. Its protein is CASSLQLNYGYTF.